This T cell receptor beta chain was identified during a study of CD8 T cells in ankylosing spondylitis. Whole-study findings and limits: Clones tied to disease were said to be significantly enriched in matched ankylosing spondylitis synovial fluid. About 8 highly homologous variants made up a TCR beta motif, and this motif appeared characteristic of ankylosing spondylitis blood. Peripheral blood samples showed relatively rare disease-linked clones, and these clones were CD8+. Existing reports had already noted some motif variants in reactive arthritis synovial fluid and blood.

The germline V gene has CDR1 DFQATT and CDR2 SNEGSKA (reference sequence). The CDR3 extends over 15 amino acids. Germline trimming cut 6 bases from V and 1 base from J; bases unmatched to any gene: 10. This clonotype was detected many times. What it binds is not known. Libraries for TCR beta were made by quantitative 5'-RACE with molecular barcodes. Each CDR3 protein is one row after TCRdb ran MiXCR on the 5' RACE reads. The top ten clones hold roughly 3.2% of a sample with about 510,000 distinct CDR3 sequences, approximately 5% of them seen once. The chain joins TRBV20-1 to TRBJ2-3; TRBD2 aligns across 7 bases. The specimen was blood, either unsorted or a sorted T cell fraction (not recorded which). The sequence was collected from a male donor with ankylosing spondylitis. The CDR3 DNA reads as TGCAGTGCCCAAAAGGCGGGAGCGGGCACAGATACGCAGTATTTT. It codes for CSAQKAGAGTDTQYF.